Listed below are T cell receptor beta chains from one sample, sequenced in a study of shared clonotypes between healthy human individuals. Produced via immunoSEQ multiplex PCR; TCRdb's table is partial and in-frame only. The sample records approximately 2,000,000 clones, around 93% being singletons. Sequences were obtained from naive CD8+ T cells from PBMCs. These receptors were obtained from a man between 18 and 35 years old in good health. Some clones in this sample may be carry-over from other donors' samples. The CDR3 runs from the conserved cysteine through the conserved F or W. A D gene is named only where the DNA matches it firmly. Some rows have no size entry. The others give once, few or many, or a class for an expanded clone.

V gene: TRBV6-4; D gene: NA; clone size: once; J gene: TRBJ1-3; CDR3 DNA: TGTGCCAGCAGCTCGCAGGACTCTGGAAACACCATATATTTT; CDR3 protein: CASSSQDSGNTIYF
V gene: TRBV7-9; D gene: NA; clone size: NA; J gene: TRBJ2-1; CDR3 DNA: TGTGCCAGCAGCAGTATGGGGGCTGGGTCCTACAATGAGCAGTTCTTC; CDR3 protein: CASSSMGAGSYNEQFF
V gene: TRBV9; D gene: NA; clone size: NA; J gene: TRBJ2-3; CDR3 DNA: TGTGCCAGCAGCCCGTACCCCACAGATACGCAGTATTTT; CDR3 protein: CASSPYPTDTQYF
V gene: TRBV9; D gene: NA; clone size: NA; J gene: TRBJ2-7; CDR3 DNA: TGTGCCAGCAGCGTAGCTTTTTCCGGGGTTCGCGAGCAGTACTTC; CDR3 protein: CASSVAFSGVREQYF
V gene: TRBV7-6; D gene: TRBD2; clone size: NA; J gene: TRBJ2-1; CDR3 DNA: TGTGCCAGCAGCCCAAACGAAAGGGTCGGCGGGGGTCCCTACAATGAGCAGTTCTTC; CDR3 protein: CASSPNERVGGGPYNEQFF
V gene: TRBV6-6; D gene: TRBD1; clone size: NA; J gene: TRBJ1-4; CDR3 DNA: TGTGCCAGCAGTTACCTCCCGACAGGGGGATATGAAAAACTGTTTTTT; CDR3 protein: CASSYLPTGGYEKLFF
V gene: TRBV5-6; D gene: NA; clone size: NA; J gene: TRBJ2-5; CDR3 DNA: TGTGCCAGCAGCTTCGAAGGGTCGGAGACCCAGTACTTC; CDR3 protein: CASSFEGSETQYF
V gene: TRBV6-5; D gene: NA; clone size: NA; J gene: TRBJ2-7; CDR3 DNA: TGTGCCAGCACCCCGAGGGTCGGATCCTACGAGCAGTACTTC; CDR3 protein: CASTPRVGSYEQYF
V gene: TRBV2; D gene: NA; clone size: NA; J gene: TRBJ2-6; CDR3 DNA: TGTGCCAGTCTTATTCGGGGCCCCTCTGGGGCCAACGTCCTGACTTTC; CDR3 protein: CASLIRGPSGANVLTF
V gene: TRBV27; D gene: NA; clone size: NA; J gene: TRBJ1-2; CDR3 DNA: TGTGCCAGCAGTCCCCTGGGAGTTGCTGACTATGGCTACACCTTC; CDR3 protein: CASSPLGVADYGYTF